The next 4 T cell receptor beta chains were all read from a single sample in a study of T cell repertoires in cytomegalovirus infection. TCRdb re-called the reads with MiXCR, one entry per CDR3 protein. The table lists fewer than 550,000 distinct CDR3 sequences, around a quarter of them singletons. The sample taken for sequencing was PBMCs. These receptors were collected from a human donor in good health (CMV status not recorded). Some clones in this sample may be carry-over from other donors' samples.

This clonotype has ten or more counts. The J gene is TRBJ1-4, the V gene TRBV7-8; TRBD1 is a possible D gene (5 bases). V dropped 1 base and J dropped 8 bases, with 11 bases sitting between them. Germline V gene data show CDR1 as SGHVS and CDR2 as FQNEAQ. The CDR3 contains 14 residues. Written as DNA, the CDR3 is TGTGCCAGCAGCTTAGGGCAGGGCCGGGAAAAACTGTTTTTT. Translation gives CASSLGQGREKLFF.

The CDR3 loop reads CASSLTPGLAGPLSYNEQFF. CDR3 nucleotides: TGTGCCAGCAGCTTAACCCCTGGGCTAGCGGGACCCCTTTCCTACAATGAGCAGTTCTTC. This rearrangement joins TRBV11-2 to TRBJ2-1; 9 nucleotides match TRBD2. This CDR3 spans 20 amino acids. Germline V gene sequence: CDR1 SGHAT, CDR2 FQNNGV. Trimming at V came to 2 bases and at J to 1 base, leaving 15 bases not matched to a gene.

This clonotype was counted a few times. The chain has TRBV6-2 or TRBV6-3 and TRBJ1-1, with a weak D call TRBD1 (5 bases). V was trimmed by 10 bases and J by 6 bases, leaving 12 bases between them. The CDR3 length is 11 residues. Per the germline V gene, CDR1 is MNHEY and CDR2 is SVGEGT. The CDR3 sequence is CATTQGSEAFF. The CDR3 region has the DNA TGTGCCACCACCCAGGGCTCTGAAGCTTTCTTT.

This clonotype was counted between two and nine times. This chain joins TRBV30 and TRBJ2-5; D might be TRBD2 (6 bases). The CDR3 has 13 amino acids. Per germline, CDR1 GTSNPN and CDR2 SVGIG (reference sequence). V dropped 0 bases and J dropped 5 bases, with 10 bases sitting between them. The CDR3 reads CAWSVSSGETQYF. For the CDR3, the DNA is TGTGCCTGGAGTGTATCCAGCGGGGAGACCCAGTACTTC.